This T cell receptor beta chain emerged from a study of post-analysis software for immune sequencing data. Overall study: Relapsing-remitting, secondary progressive and progressive-relapsing courses of multiple sclerosis were included. Study outcomes and limitations: In patients, TRBV5-6, TRBV5-1 and TRBV20-1 belonged to roughly five TRBV segments found more frequently than in controls. F-measure co-clustering was strong for batch-matched samples.

Unique molecular identifiers had been added to the TCR beta cDNA libraries. Each CDR3 protein gets one entry after TCRdb re-called the PCR reads with MiXCR. The sample shows a few hundred thousand distinct CDR3 sequences, around 37% of them seen only once. V lost 1 base to trimming and J lost 6 bases, with 9 bases between them. Germline loops: CDR1 SEHNR, CDR2 FQNEAQ (reference sequence). There are 13 residues in the CDR3. A note on this clonotype: The antigen is undetermined.

The genes are TRBV7-9 and TRBJ1-2; the D is unclear. Sample: blood. The sequence was obtained from a girl aged 5-17 years with multiple sclerosis. Here the CDR3 reads CASSLDVRDGYTF. In DNA form, the CDR3 reads TGTGCCAGCAGCTTAGACGTACGAGATGGCTACACCTTC.